This T cell receptor beta chain is from a study of blood T cells in healthy people across ages. Findings and caveats of the study: Greater diversity and more naive CD4+ cells were seen in long-lived donors than in aged donors.

Primers used in a second PCR of roughly 7 to 12 cycles were a sample-barcoded 5' primer and a J-beta primer mix. TCRdb analysed the 5' RACE reads with MiXCR anew, one entry per CDR3 protein. This repertoire shows some 1.8 million distinct CDR3 sequences, around 40% found once; its top ten account for 20% to 25%. V was cut by 5 bases and J by 3 bases, with 17 bases left in between. CDR3 length: 17 residues. On this clonotype: Antigen unknown.

The chain employs TRBV12-3 or TRBV12-4 and TRBJ2-6; D not certain. The TCR was taken from a human donor in good health. Sequenced material: blood. The CDR3 spells CASSPRLRPRGANVLTF. CDR3 DNA: TGTGCCAGCAGTCCCCGACTCCGGCCTCGTGGGGCCAACGTCCTGACTTTC.